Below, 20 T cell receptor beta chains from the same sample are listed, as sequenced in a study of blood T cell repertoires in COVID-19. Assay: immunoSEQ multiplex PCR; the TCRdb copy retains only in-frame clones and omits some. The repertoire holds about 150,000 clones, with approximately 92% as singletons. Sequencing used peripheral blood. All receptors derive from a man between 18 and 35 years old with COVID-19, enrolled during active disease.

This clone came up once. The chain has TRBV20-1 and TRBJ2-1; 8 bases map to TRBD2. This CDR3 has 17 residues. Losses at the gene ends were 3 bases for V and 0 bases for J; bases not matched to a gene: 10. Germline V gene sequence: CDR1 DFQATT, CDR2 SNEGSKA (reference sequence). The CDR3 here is CSASHQERGSSYNEQFF. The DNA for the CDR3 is TGCAGTGCTAGTCACCAGGAGCGGGGGAGCTCCTACAATGAGCAGTTCTTC.

This chain's CDR3 is CASSQEVRGYTF. The CDR3 DNA sequence: TGTGCCAGCAGCCAAGAGGTTCGAGGCTACACCTTC. The chain joins TRBV16 to TRBJ1-2; D gene uncertain. The CDR3 has 12 amino acids. Trimming took off 2 bases at V and 8 bases at J, with 9 bases between the two ends. The germline V gene encodes CDR1 KGHSY and CDR2 FQNENV.

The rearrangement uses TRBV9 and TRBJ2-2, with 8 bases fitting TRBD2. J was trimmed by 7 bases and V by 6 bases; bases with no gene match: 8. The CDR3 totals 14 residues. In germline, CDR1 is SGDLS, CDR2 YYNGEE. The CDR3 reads CASTTGGVNGELFF. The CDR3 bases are TGTGCCAGCACCACCGGGGGGGTGAACGGGGAGCTGTTTTTT.

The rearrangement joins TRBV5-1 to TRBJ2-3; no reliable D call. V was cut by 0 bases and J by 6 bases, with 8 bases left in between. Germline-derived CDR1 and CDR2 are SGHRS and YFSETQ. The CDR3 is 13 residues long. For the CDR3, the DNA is TGCGCCAGCAGCTTGGGGCAGTCCGATACGCAGTATTTT. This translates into CASSLGQSDTQYF.

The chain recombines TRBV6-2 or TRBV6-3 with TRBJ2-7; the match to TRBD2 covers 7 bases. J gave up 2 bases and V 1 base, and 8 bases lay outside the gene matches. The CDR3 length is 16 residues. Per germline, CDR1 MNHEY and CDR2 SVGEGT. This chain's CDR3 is CASSYWGSGSTYEQYF. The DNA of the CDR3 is TGTGCCAGCAGTTACTGGGGTAGCGGGTCAACCTACGAGCAGTACTTC.

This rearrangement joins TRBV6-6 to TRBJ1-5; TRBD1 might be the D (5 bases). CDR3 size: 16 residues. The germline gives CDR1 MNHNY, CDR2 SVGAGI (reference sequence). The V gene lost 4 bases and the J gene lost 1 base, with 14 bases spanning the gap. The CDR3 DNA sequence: TGTGCCAGCAGTTCCAGCAGGGCCATCAGCAATCAGCCCCAGCATTTT. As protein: CASSSSRAISNQPQHF.

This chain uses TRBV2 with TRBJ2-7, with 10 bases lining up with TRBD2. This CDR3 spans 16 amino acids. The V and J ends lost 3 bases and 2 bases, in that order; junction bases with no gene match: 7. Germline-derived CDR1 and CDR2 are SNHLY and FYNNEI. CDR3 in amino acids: CASSEPGLATTYEQYF. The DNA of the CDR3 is TGTGCCAGCAGTGAGCCGGGACTAGCGACAACCTACGAGCAGTACTTC. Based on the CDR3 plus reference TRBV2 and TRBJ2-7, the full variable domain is EPEVTQTPSHQVTQMGQEVILRCVPISNHLYFYWYRQILGQKVEFLVSFYNNEISEKSEIFDDQFSVERPDGSNFTLKIRSTKLEDSAMYFCASSEPGLATTYEQYFGPGTRLTVT.

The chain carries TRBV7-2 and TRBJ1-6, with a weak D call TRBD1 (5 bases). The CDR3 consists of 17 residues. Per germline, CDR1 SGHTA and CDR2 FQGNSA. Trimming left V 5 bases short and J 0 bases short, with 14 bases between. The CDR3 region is CASSLGGEGSYNSPLHF. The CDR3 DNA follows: TGTGCCAGCAGCCTGGGGGGAGAGGGCTCCTATAATTCACCCCTCCACTTT.

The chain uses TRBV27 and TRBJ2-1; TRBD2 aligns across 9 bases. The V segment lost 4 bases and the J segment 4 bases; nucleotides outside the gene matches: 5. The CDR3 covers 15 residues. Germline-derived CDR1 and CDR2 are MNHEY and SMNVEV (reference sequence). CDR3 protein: CASSSGTSSYNEQFF. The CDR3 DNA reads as TGTGCCAGCAGTTCAGGGACTAGCTCTTACAATGAGCAGTTCTTC.

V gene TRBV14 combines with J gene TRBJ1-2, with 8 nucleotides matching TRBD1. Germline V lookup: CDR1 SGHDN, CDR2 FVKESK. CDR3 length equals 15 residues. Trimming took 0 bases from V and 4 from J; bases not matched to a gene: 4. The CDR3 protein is CASSQEGTGGYGYTF. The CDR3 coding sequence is TGTGCCAGCAGCCAAGAGGGTACAGGGGGCTATGGCTACACCTTC.

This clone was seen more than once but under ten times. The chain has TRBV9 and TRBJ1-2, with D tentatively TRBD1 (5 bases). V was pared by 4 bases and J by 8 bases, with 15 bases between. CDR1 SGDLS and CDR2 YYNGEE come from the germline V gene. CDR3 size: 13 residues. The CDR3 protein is CASSPRLGDGYTF. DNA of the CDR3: TGTGCCAGCAGCCCAAGACTAGGGGACGGCTACACCTTC.

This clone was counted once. This chain's CDR3 is CASNPSWLAKNIQYF. CDR3 in DNA: TGTGCCAGCAATCCCTCCTGGCTAGCCAAAAACATTCAGTACTTC. This chain connects TRBV6-5 to TRBJ2-4; D gene ambiguous. V dropped 7 bases and J dropped 0 bases, with 13 bases sitting between them. Germline loops: CDR1 MNHEY, CDR2 SVGAGI. The CDR3 has 15 amino acids.

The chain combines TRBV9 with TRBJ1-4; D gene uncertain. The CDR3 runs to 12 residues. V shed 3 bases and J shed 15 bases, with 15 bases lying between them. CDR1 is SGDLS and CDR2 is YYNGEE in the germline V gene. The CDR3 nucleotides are TGTGCCAGCAGCGGAGAGACACCTTGTATGTTTTTT. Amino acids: CASSGETPCMFF.

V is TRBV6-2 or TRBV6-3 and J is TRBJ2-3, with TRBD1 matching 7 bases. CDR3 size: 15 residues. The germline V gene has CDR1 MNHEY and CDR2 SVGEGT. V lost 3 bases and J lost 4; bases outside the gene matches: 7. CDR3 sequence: CASSYTGERPDTQYF. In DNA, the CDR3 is TGTGCCAGCAGTTATACAGGGGAGAGGCCAGATACGCAGTATTTT.

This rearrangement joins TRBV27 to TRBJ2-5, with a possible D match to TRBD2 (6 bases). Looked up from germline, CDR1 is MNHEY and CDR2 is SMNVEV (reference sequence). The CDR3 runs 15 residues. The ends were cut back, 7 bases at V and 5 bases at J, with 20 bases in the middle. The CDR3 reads CASTAAGLGRETQYF. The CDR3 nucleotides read TGTGCCAGCACGGCGGCGGGACTTGGGCGGGAGACCCAGTACTTC.

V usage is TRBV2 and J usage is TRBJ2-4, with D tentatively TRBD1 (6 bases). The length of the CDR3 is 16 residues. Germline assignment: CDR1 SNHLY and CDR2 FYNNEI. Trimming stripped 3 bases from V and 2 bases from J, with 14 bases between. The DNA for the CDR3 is TGTGCCAGCAGTGACGTAACTACAGGGCCCAAAAACATTCAGTACTTC. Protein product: CASSDVTTGPKNIQYF.

CDR3 in DNA: TGTGCCAGCAGTTACTCGTTTAGTCCGGAGACCCAGTACTTC. Translation gives CASSYSFSPETQYF. The J gene is TRBJ2-5, the V gene TRBV6-2 or TRBV6-3; unclear D gene. CDR1 is MNHEY, CDR2 SVGEGT, per germline. The CDR3 has 14 residues. Deletions cut 0 bases from V and 5 bases from J, with 10 bases between.

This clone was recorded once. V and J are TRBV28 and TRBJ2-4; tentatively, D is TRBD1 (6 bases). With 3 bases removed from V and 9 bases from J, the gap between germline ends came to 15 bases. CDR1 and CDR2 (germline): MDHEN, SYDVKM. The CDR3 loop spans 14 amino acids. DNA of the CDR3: TGTGCCAGCAGTTTCGGGTCAGGGGTCCGCATTCAGTACTTC. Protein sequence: CASSFGSGVRIQYF.

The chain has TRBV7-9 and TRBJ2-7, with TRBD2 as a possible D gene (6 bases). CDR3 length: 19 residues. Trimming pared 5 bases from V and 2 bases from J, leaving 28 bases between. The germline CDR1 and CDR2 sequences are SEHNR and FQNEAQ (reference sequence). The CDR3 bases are TGTGCCAGCAGCGCTTCTGGGTTAAGGGTAGCGGTCGGAGCCTACGAGCAGTACTTC. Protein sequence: CASSASGLRVAVGAYEQYF.

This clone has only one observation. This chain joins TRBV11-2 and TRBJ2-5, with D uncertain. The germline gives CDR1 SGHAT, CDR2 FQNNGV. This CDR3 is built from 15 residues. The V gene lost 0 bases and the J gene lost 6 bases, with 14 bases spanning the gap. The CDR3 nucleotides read TGTGCCAGCAGCTTAGAGGCTTCTCCGAGGAAGACCCAGTACTTC. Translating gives CASSLEASPRKTQYF.